Listed below are T cell receptor beta chains from one sample, sequenced in a study of T cell responses to AZD1222 COVID-19 vaccine. The data were produced by immunoSEQ multiplex PCR, yet TCRdb's version contains in-frame clones alone and is incomplete. Here the sample spans more than 90,000 clones, 70% to 90% being singletons. The sequencing here drew on peripheral blood, taken on day 0 of AZD1222 vaccination. The source is an adult in good health. The CDR3 runs from the conserved cysteine through the conserved F or W. D genes are given only for firm matches. Expanded clones get a size class; other rows say once, few or many, or leave the size out.

j_gene,d_gene,abundance,v_gene,CDR3aa,CDR3nt
TRBJ2-1,TRBD2,-,TRBV10-3,CAISDKAGVNEQFF,TGTGCCATCAGTGATAAGGCGGGAGTAAATGAGCAGTTCTTC
TRBJ2-5,-,-,TRBV18,CASSPLGTLQETQYF,TGTGCCAGCTCACCTCTCGGGACTCTCCAAGAGACCCAGTACTTC
TRBJ1-2,TRBD1,once,TRBV30,CAWSRDSNNYGYTF,TGTGCCTGGAGCCGGGACAGCAATAACTATGGCTACACCTTC
TRBJ2-2,TRBD1,-,TRBV10-3,CAIRAGTEKTGELFF,TGTGCCATCAGAGCCGGGACAGAGAAAACCGGGGAGCTGTTTTTT
TRBJ1-2,-,-,TRBV4-2,CASSQEFADGANYGYTF,TGTGCCAGCAGCCAAGAGTTTGCGGACGGCGCTAACTATGGCTACACCTTC
TRBJ1-1,TRBD1,-,TRBV6-2/TRBV6-3,CASSRTGGTTEAFF,TGTGCCAGCAGTAGGACAGGGGGGACCACTGAAGCTTTCTTT
TRBJ2-5,TRBD2,-,TRBV28,CASSSPALAGVIETQYF,TGTGCCAGCAGTTCCCCGGCCCTAGCGGGAGTAATAGAGACCCAGTACTTC
TRBJ1-6,TRBD1,-,TRBV14,CASSHGQGGNSPLHF,TGTGCCAGCAGCCACGGACAGGGAGGTAATTCACCCCTCCACTTT
TRBJ1-5,-,-,TRBV7-8,CASSSSNSNQPQHF,TGTGCCAGCAGCTCCAGCAATAGCAATCAGCCCCAGCATTTT
TRBJ2-2,-,-,TRBV19,CATKRVYGRNTGELFF,TGTGCCACAAAGAGAGTATACGGGAGGAACACCGGGGAGCTGTTTTTT
TRBJ1-1,TRBD1,few,TRBV28,CASSFYTGANTEAFF,TGTGCCAGCAGTTTTTACACAGGGGCGAACACTGAAGCTTTCTTT
TRBJ2-4,-,-,TRBV7-2,CASSGREGVKNIQYF,TGTGCCAGCAGCGGCCGTGAGGGGGTCAAAAACATTCAGTACTTC
TRBJ1-4,-,-,TRBV7-9,CASSLEAGAREKLFF,TGTGCCAGCAGCTTAGAGGCAGGGGCGCGGGAAAAACTGTTTTTT
TRBJ1-1,-,once,TRBV5-1,CASSLAGATEAFF,TGCGCCAGCAGCTTGGCAGGGGCGACTGAAGCTTTCTTT
TRBJ1-1,-,-,TRBV7-9,CASSLAYNTEAFF,TGTGCCAGCAGCTTAGCCTACAACACTGAAGCTTTCTTT
TRBJ2-6,-,-,TRBV7-9,CASSPRGPSGANVLTF,TGTGCCAGCAGCCCGAGGGGTCCCTCTGGGGCCAACGTCCTGACTTTC
TRBJ2-7,-,-,TRBV20-1,CSVAASYEQYF,TGCAGTGTAGCCGCCTCCTACGAGCAGTACTTC
TRBJ2-1,TRBD2,-,TRBV11-2,CASSSRTSAGGVNNEQFF,TGTGCCAGCAGCTCCAGGACTAGCGCGGGTGGGGTTAACAATGAGCAGTTCTTC
TRBJ2-1,TRBD2,-,TRBV6-4,CASSDLAGGQHNEQFF,TGTGCCAGCAGTGATCTAGCGGGAGGGCAGCACAATGAGCAGTTCTTC
TRBJ1-2,-,-,TRBV7-2,CASTRDLIYGYTF,TGTGCCAGCACCCGGGACCTTATCTATGGCTACACCTTC